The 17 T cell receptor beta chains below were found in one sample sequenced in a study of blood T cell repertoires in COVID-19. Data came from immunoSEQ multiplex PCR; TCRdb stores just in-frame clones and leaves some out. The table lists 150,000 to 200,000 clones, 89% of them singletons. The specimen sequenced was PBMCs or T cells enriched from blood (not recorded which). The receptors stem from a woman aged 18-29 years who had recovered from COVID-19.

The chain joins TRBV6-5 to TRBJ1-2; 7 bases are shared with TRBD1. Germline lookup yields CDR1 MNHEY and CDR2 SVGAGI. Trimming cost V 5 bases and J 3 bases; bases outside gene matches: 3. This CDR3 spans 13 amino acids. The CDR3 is CASSRGPDYGYTF. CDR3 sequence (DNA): TGTGCCAGCAGTAGGGGGCCTGACTATGGCTACACCTTC.

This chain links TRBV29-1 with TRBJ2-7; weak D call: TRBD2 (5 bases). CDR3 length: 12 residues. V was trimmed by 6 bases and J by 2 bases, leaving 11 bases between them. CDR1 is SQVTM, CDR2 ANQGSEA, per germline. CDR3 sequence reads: CSVLGLTYEQYF. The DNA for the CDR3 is TGCAGCGTGTTAGGACTTACCTACGAGCAGTACTTC.

In nucleotides, the CDR3 is TGTGCCAGCAGTGGACTAGCGGGATCCTACGAGCAGTACTTC. Translated, it gives CASSGLAGSYEQYF. This sequence joins TRBV7-9 and TRBJ2-7, with TRBD2 matching over 12 bases. Per germline, CDR1 SEHNR and CDR2 FQNEAQ (reference sequence). The V gene end was trimmed by 6 bases and the J gene end by 1 base; junction bases not matched to a gene: 1. The CDR3 has 14 amino acids.

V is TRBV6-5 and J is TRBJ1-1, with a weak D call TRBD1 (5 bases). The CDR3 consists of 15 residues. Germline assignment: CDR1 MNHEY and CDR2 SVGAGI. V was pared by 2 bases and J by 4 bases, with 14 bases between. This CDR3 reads CASSYGTGLSTEAFF. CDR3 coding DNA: TGTGCCAGCAGTTACGGAACAGGTTTGAGCACTGAAGCTTTCTTT.

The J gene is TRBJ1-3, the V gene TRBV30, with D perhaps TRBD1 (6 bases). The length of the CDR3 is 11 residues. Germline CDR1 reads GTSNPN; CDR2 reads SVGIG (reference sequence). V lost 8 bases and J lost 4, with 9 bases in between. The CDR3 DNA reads TGTGCCACAGGGTTCGGAAACACCATATATTTT. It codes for CATGFGNTIYF.

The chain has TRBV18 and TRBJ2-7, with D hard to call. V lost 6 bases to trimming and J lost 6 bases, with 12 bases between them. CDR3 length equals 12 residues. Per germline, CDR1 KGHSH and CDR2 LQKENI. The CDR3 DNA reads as TGTGCCAGCTCGAACCCTGATAGCGAGCAGTACTTC. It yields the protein CASSNPDSEQYF.

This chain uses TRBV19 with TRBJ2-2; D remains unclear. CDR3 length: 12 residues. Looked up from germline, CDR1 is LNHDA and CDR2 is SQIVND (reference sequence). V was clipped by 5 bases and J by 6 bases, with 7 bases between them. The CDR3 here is CASSLESGELFF. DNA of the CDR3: TGTGCCAGTAGTCTCGAGTCCGGGGAGCTGTTTTTT.

The CDR3 DNA reads TGTGCCAGCAGCTCCAAGGACAGGTCCGGATATGGCTACACCTTC. Translation: CASSSKDRSGYGYTF. The chain couples TRBV11-2 to TRBJ1-2; 7 nucleotides match TRBD1. The CDR3 totals 15 residues. Trimming took 4 bases from V and 5 from J; bases not matched to a gene: 10. The germline CDR1 and CDR2 sequences are SGHAT and FQNNGV.

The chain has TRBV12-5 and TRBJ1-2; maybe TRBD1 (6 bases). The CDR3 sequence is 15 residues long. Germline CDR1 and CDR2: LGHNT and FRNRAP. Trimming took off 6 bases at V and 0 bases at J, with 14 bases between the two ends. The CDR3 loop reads CASGPTGRANYGYTF. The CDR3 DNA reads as TGTGCTAGTGGACCGACAGGAAGAGCTAACTATGGCTACACCTTC. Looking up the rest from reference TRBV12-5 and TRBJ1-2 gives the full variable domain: DARVTQTPRHKVTEMGQEVTMRCQPILGHNTVFWYRQTMMQGLELLAYFRNRAPLDDSGMPKDRFSAEMPDATLATLKIQPSEPRDSAVYFCASGPTGRANYGYTFGSGTRLTVV.

The CDR3 DNA sequence: TGCGCCAGCAGCCAAGATCTGGGCTTTACCAATGAGCAGTTCTTC. Translating gives CASSQDLGFTNEQFF. This chain joins TRBV4-1 and TRBJ2-1; D not resolved. V lost 0 bases and J lost 6, with 12 bases in between. This CDR3 has 15 amino acids. CDR1 MGHRA and CDR2 YSYEKL come from the germline V gene.

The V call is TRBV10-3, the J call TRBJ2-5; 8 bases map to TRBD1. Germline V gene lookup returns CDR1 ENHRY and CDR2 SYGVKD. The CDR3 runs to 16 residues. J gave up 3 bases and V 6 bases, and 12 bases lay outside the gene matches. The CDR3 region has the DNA TGTGCCATCAGAAGACAGGGGACAATCGGGGAAGAGACCCAGTACTTC. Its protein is CAIRRQGTIGEETQYF.

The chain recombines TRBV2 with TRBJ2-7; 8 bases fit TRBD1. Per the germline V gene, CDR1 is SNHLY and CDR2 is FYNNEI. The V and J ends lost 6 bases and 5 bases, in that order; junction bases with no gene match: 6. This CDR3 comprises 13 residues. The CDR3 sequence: CASRSGQGDEQYF. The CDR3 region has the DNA TGTGCCAGCAGGAGCGGACAGGGAGACGAGCAGTACTTC.

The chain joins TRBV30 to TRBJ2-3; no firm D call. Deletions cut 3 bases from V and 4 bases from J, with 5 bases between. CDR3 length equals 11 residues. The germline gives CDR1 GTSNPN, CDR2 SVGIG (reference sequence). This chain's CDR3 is CAWRAADTQYF. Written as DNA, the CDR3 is TGTGCCTGGAGGGCAGCAGATACGCAGTATTTT.

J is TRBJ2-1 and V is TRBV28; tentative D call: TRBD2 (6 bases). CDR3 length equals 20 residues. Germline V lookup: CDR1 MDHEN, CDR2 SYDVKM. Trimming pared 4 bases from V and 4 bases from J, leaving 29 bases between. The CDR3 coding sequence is TGTGCCAGCAGTTCCGCCATCGGACTCATGGGCGGGAATCCTTACAATGAGCAGTTCTTC. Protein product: CASSSAIGLMGGNPYNEQFF.

The CDR3 is CARRNPKDSAEQYF. The CDR3 region has the DNA TGTGCCAGACGGAACCCAAAGGACTCGGCCGAGCAGTACTTC. This chain links TRBV2 with TRBJ2-7; weak D call: TRBD2 (5 bases). Germline values: CDR1 SNHLY, CDR2 FYNNEI. V lost 9 bases and J lost 6, with 21 bases in between. The CDR3 consists of 14 residues.

CDR3 nucleotides: TGTGCCAGCAGCCCAGGACCGATCCGGGGAAAGGCTGCCAAAAACATTCAGTACTTC. The encoded protein is CASSPGPIRGKAAKNIQYF. The genes are TRBV27 and TRBJ2-4; maybe TRBD2 (5 bases). The CDR3 is 19 amino acids. Per the germline V gene, CDR1 is MNHEY and CDR2 is SMNVEV (reference sequence). The V and J ends lost 6 bases and 1 base respectively, with 25 bases between them.

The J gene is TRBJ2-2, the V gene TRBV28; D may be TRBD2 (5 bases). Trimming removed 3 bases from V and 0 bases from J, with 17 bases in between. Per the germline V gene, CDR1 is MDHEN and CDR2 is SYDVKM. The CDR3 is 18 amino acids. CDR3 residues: CASSFDKRTPTNTGELFF. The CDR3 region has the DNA TGTGCCAGCAGTTTCGATAAACGGACTCCGACGAACACCGGGGAGCTGTTTTTT.